This T cell receptor beta chain comes out of a study of blood T cells in healthy people across ages. The use of a sample-barcoded 5' primer and a J-beta primer mix characterized a second PCR of roughly 6 to 12 cycles. Using its own MiXCR run on the 5' RACE reads, TCRdb lists one record per CDR3 protein. The sample yields around 790,000 distinct CDR3 sequences, 40% to 50% seen once. The CDR3 has 12 amino acids. Trimming left V 2 bases short and J 6 bases short, with 7 bases between. Germline loops: CDR1 MNHEY, CDR2 SMNVEV (reference sequence). The sample holds many counts of this clonotype. Antigen specificity is unknown. Per sample, at least 5 micrograms of total RNA were extracted. General study results and limits: Total diversity from one million sequenced T cells was likely underestimated. Both naive CD4+ cell counts and diversity were greater in long-lived donors than in aged donors. Older individuals had lower TCR beta diversity per million T cells (the decline was roughly linear).

The V gene is TRBV27, the J gene TRBJ1-2, with a weak D call TRBD1 (6 bases). The specimen was blood. The receptor was isolated from a man aged 55 to 69 in good health. CDR3 loop: CASSLRGNGYTF. Here the CDR3 DNA reads TGTGCCAGCAGTTTAAGGGGGAATGGCTACACCTTC.